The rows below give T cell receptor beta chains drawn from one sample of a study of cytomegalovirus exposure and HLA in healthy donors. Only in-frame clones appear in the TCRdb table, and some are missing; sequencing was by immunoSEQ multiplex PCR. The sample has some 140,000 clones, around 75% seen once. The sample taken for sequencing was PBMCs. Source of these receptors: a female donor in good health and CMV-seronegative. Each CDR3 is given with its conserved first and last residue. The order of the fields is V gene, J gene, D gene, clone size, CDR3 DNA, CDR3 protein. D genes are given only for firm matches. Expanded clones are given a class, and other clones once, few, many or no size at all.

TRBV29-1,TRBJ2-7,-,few,TGCAGCGTAGGACAGGGAGGGGTCCACGAGCAGTACTTC,CSVGQGGVHEQYF
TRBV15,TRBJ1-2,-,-,TGTGCCACCAGCAGAGATCGCGGCTCGGGCTACACCTTC,CATSRDRGSGYTF
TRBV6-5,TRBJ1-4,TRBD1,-,TGTGCCAGCAGACGGCCCGGGACAGGGAATGAAAAACTGTTTTTT,CASRRPGTGNEKLFF
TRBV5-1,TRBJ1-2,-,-,TGCGCCAGCAGCTTGGAGGGAGGGACGAGTGGCTACACCTTC,CASSLEGGTSGYTF
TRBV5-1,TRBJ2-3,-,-,TGCGCCAGCAGCTTGATGAGGGGAGGAGGCAATACGCAGTATTTT,CASSLMRGGGNTQYF
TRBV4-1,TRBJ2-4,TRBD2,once,TGCGCCAGCAGCCAAGTAAGGATAGCGGGGGATCTGGTAGCCAAAAACATTCAGTACTTC,CASSQVRIAGDLVAKNIQYF
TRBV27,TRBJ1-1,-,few,TGTGCCAGCAGTGAAACATTCCTCATGAACACTGAAGCTTTCTTT,CASSETFLMNTEAFF
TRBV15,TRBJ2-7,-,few,TGTGCCACCAGCAGAGATCCCCAATACGAGCAGTACTTC,CATSRDPQYEQYF
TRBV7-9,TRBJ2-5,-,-,TGTTCCAGCAGCTTTCAGGCCGAGACCCAGTACTTC,CSSSFQAETQYF
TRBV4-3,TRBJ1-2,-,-,TGCGCCAGCAGCCCCGGGACTGGTGGCGGGTATGGCTACACCTTC,CASSPGTGGGYGYTF
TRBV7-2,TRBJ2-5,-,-,TGTGCCAGCAGCACGCGGGGGCAAGTCCAAGAGACCCAGTACTTC,CASSTRGQVQETQYF
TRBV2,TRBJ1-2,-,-,TGTGCCAGCAGCCGTATACAAAGGGGTAGCTATGGCTACACCTTC,CASSRIQRGSYGYTF
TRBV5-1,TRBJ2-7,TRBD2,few,TGCGCCAGCAGCTTGGGGGGACTAGCGGGCCGCACCTACGAGCAGTACTTC,CASSLGGLAGRTYEQYF
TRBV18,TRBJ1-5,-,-,TGTGCCAGCTCACCACTTGCCGGTTCGGGTCAGCCCCAGCATTTT,CASSPLAGSGQPQHF
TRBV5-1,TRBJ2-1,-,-,TGCGCCAGCAGGCTTGCCGGGAGCTCCTACAATGAGCAGTTCTTC,CASRLAGSSYNEQFF
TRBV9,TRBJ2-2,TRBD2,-,TGTGCCAGCAGCTTCCGGACTAGCGGGGTCACCGGGGAGCTGTTTTTT,CASSFRTSGVTGELFF
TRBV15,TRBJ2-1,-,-,TGTGCCACCAGCAAGGGACTTTCCCCCACTGAGCAGTTCTTC,CATSKGLSPTEQFF
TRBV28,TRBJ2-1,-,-,TGTGCCAGCAGCACCCCACGCAGGGTAAATGAGCAGTTCTTC,CASSTPRRVNEQFF
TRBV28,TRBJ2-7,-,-,TGTGCCAGCAGTTCACTATCCAGAGATTACGAGCAGTACTTC,CASSSLSRDYEQYF
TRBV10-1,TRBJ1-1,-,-,TGCGCCAGCAGTGACCAGTTAAACACTGAAGCTTTCTTT,CASSDQLNTEAFF
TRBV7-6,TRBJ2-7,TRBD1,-,TGTGCCAGCAGCTTAGCTGACCCGGGACAGGGGTTCGACGAGCAGTACTTC,CASSLADPGQGFDEQYF
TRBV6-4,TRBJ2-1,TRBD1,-,TGTGCCAGCAGCAATCCTCCCGGGACAGGGATACCGGGAGAGCAGTTCTTC,CASSNPPGTGIPGEQFF
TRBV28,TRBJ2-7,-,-,TGTGCCAGCCGCGAGGCGGGCGAGCAGTACTTC,CASREAGEQYF
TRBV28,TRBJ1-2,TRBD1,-,TGTGCCAGCAGACAGGGGACCCTCGGCTACACCTTC,CASRQGTLGYTF
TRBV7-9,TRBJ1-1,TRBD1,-,TGTGCCAGCAGCTTGGGGACAGCCGGCACTGAAGCTTTCTTT,CASSLGTAGTEAFF
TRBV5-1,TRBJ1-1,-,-,TGCGCCAGCAAAAGTCGGGCGCTGGGGGGCACTGAAGCTTTCTTT,CASKSRALGGTEAFF